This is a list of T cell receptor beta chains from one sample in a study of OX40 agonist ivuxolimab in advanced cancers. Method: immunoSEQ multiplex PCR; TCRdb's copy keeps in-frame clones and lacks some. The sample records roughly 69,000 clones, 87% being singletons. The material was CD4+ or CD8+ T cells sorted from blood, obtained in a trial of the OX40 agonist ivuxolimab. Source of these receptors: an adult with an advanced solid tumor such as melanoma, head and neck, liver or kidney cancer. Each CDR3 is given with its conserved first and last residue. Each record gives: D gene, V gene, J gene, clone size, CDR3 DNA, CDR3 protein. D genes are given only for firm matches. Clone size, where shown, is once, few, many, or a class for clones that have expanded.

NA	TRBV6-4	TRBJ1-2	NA	TGTGCCAGCAGTGACGGCCCTGGTATAGGGAACTATGGCTACACCTTC	CASSDGPGIGNYGYTF
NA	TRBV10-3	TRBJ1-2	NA	TGTGCCATCAGTGAGAGGGATAGCGGCTACACCTTC	CAISERDSGYTF
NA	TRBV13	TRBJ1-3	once	TGTGCCAGCAGCTTAGGACAGGCCGGAAGCCCCATATATTTT	CASSLGQAGSPIYF
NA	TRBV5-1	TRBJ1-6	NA	TGCGCCAGCAGCTTGTCCGGGGATAATTCACCCCTCCACTTT	CASSLSGDNSPLHF
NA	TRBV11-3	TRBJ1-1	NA	TGTGCCAGCAGCTTAGGCCCCCGGGGGAACACTGAAGCTTTCTTT	CASSLGPRGNTEAFF
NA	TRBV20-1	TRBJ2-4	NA	TGCAGTGACCGGATCAGTATTCAGTACTTC	CSDRISIQYF
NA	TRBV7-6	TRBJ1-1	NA	TGTGCCAGCAGCGTGGACCGTTTGAACACTGAAGCTTTCTTT	CASSVDRLNTEAFF
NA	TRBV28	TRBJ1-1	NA	TGTGCCAGCAGTCGGGCGGCACAGCCGAACACTGAAGCTTTCTTT	CASSRAAQPNTEAFF
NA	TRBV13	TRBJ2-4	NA	TGTGCCAGCAGGGTCGGGGGACCCGGAGAGCTAGCCAAAAACATTCAGTACTTC	CASRVGGPGELAKNIQYF
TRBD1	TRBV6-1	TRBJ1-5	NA	TGTGCCAGCAGGGACAGGATAGATCAGCCCCAGCATTTT	CASRDRIDQPQHF
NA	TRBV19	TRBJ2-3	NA	TGTGCCAGTAGTGGGGACAGCACAGATACGCAGTATTTT	CASSGDSTDTQYF
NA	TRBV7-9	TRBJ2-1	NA	TGTGCCAGCAGCTTCGCGGCCTACAATGAGCAGTTCTTC	CASSFAAYNEQFF
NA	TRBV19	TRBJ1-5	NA	TGTGCCAGTAGTATAGAGGGACTGAGAAATCAGCCCCAGCATTTT	CASSIEGLRNQPQHF
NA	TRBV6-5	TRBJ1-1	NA	TGTGCCAGCACCTACTCGGTAAACACTGAAGCTTTCTTT	CASTYSVNTEAFF
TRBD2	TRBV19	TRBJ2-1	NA	TGTGCCAGTACCTCACGAGCAGGGACTAGCGGGGGGAATGAGCAGTTCTTC	CASTSRAGTSGGNEQFF
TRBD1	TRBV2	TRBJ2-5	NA	TGTGCCAGCAGTGAATCCAGGGGGCGATTGGAGACCCAGTACTTC	CASSESRGRLETQYF
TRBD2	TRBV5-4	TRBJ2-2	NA	TGTGCCAGCAGCTTGGATCTAGCGGGGGGGACTTGGGAGCTGTTTTTT	CASSLDLAGGTWELFF
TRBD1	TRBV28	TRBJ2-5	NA	TGTGCCAGCAGTTCCTGGACAGGGCAAGAGACCCAGTACTTC	CASSSWTGQETQYF
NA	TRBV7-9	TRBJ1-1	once	TGTGCCAGCAGCCCATCAACGGGGAACACTGAAGCTTTCTTT	CASSPSTGNTEAFF
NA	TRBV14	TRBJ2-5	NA	TGTGCCAGCAGCCTGACCCCTTCCGGCTTGGACCAATGGCACCGAGGATTGGAGACCCAGTACTTC	CASSLTPSGLDQWHRGLETQYF
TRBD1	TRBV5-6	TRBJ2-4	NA	TGTGCCAGCAGCTTGGGACAGGGCGAAGAAAACATTCAGTACTTC	CASSLGQGEENIQYF
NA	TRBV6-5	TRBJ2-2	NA	TGTGCCAGCAGTTACGAAAGCCTAGCGAACACCGGGGAGCTGTTTTTT	CASSYESLANTGELFF
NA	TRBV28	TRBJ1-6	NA	TGTGCCAGCAGTACCTGGACGGCGCATTCACCCCTCCACTTT	CASSTWTAHSPLHF
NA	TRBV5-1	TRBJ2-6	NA	TGCGCCAGCAGCTTGGTGGTTTCGGGCTCTGGGGCCAACGTCCTGACTTTC	CASSLVVSGSGANVLTF
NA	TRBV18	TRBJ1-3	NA	TGTGCCAGCTCACCACTGGATCCGGAGTCTGGAAACACCATATATTTT	CASSPLDPESGNTIYF
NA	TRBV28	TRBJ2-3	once	TGTGCCAGCAGTTCGCCGCAGGCGGGGTCCGGGGGAGATACGCAGTATTTT	CASSSPQAGSGGDTQYF
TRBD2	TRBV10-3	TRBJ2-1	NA	TGTGCCATCAGCAGGGGACTAGCGGGAATCAATGAGCAGTTCTTC	CAISRGLAGINEQFF